This entry lists 8 T cell receptor beta chains sequenced from one sample in a study of T cell responses to AZD1222 COVID-19 vaccine (dated by TCRdb to the early 2020s). Library method: the immunoSEQ multiplex PCR assay. Sourced from immuneACCESS, this table was stored by TCRdb with only in-frame sequences that have V and J called. A share of the clones is absent; for the studies checked, an unresolved V gene accounts for under half, and the remainder has no known explanation. Within this sample are about 85,000 clones, with around nine tenths of them counted one time only. 10% of the sample goes to the ten largest clones. This sample's time point label indicates: baseline before first vaccination. The intended sense of this specimen's treatment or condition label: meningococcal conjugate vaccine given as trial control. This material consisted of peripheral blood, taken on day 0 of MenACWY control vaccination. The receptor set was obtained from an adult in good health.

This rearrangement joins TRBV18 to TRBJ1-1; D perhaps matches TRBD1 (6 bases). The CDR3 has 16 amino acids. Germline V gives CDR1 KGHSH, CDR2 LQKENI. The germline V and J ends were trimmed by 0 bases and 0 bases, with 11 bases remaining between them. CDR3 sequence reads: CASSPPGQGLNTEAFF. The CDR3 nucleotides are TGTGCCAGCTCACCACCGGGGCAGGGGTTGAACACTGAAGCTTTCTTT.

This chain connects TRBV19 to TRBJ1-2; the match to TRBD1 covers 10 bases. Germline V gives CDR1 LNHDA, CDR2 SQIVND (reference sequence). Trimming took 5 bases from V and 4 from J; bases not matched to a gene: 10. The CDR3 extends over 16 amino acids. The CDR3 nucleotides read TGTGCCAGTAGTCCCACCGGGACAGGGGCTGGCTATGGCTACACCTTC. Its translation: CASSPTGTGAGYGYTF. The full variable domain, completed using reference TRBV19 and TRBJ1-2, is DGGITQSPKYLFRKEGQNVTLSCEQNLNHDAMYWYRQDPGQGLRLIYYSQIVNDFQKGDIAEGYSVSREKKESFPLTVTSAQKNPTAFYLCASSPTGTGAGYGYTFGSGTRLTVV.

This rearrangement joins TRBV28 to TRBJ1-1; D gene ambiguous. The CDR3 loop spans 14 amino acids. CDR1 and CDR2 from the germline V gene are MDHEN and SYDVKM. Between the trimmed V and J ends, which lost 3 bases and 3 bases, there was a span of 11 bases. The CDR3 reads CASSLLSPDTEAFF. As DNA, the CDR3 is TGTGCCAGCAGTTTGCTCTCTCCAGACACTGAAGCTTTCTTT.

By sample fraction, this clone is medium-sized. The J gene is TRBJ2-7, the V gene TRBV19, with 11 bases identical to TRBD1. The CDR3 is 15 amino acids. Germline CDR1 and CDR2: LNHDA and SQIVND (reference sequence). Germline trimming cut 6 bases from V and 2 bases from J; bases unmatched to any gene: 6. This CDR3 reads CASSSPGQGAYEQYF. The DNA of the CDR3 is TGTGCCAGTAGCTCTCCGGGACAGGGGGCCTACGAGCAGTACTTC.

V and J are TRBV7-9 and TRBJ1-1; D not resolved. In germline, CDR1 is SEHNR, CDR2 FQNEAQ (reference sequence). With 3 bases removed from V and 5 bases from J, the gap between germline ends came to 10 bases. The length of the CDR3 is 13 residues. The CDR3 region has the DNA TGTGCCAGCAGCTTCCCCGGGAGGACTGAAGCTTTCTTT. Translating it yields CASSFPGRTEAFF.

This chain links TRBV4-3 with TRBJ2-7; the D is unclear. The CDR3 totals 15 residues. The V end lost 0 bases, the J end lost 3 bases, and 12 bases lay between the germline ends. Germline-derived CDR1 and CDR2 are LGHNA and YSLEER. The CDR3 DNA sequence: TGCGCCAGCAGCCAAGATCGAGGACGGCTCTACGAGCAGTACTTC. It is translated as CASSQDRGRLYEQYF.

The chain uses TRBV10-3 and TRBJ2-3; tentative D call: TRBD2 (7 bases). CDR1 is ENHRY and CDR2 is SYGVKD in the germline V gene. Trimming removed 8 bases at V and 0 bases at J, with 12 bases between. There are 14 residues in the CDR3. The CDR3 region has the DNA TGTGCCATCCGGGGGGCGTTTAGCACAGATACGCAGTATTTT. Its protein is CAIRGAFSTDTQYF.

V usage is TRBV11-3 and J usage is TRBJ2-2; D unresolved. Germline lookup yields CDR1 SGHNT and CDR2 YENEEA. This CDR3 contains 12 residues. Trimming stripped 5 bases from V and 5 bases from J, with 6 bases between. CDR3 DNA sequence: TGTGCCAGCAGCCCGCATACCGGGGAGCTGTTTTTT. It encodes CASSPHTGELFF. Full variable domain (rest looked up from reference TRBV11-3 and TRBJ2-2): EAGVVQSPRYKIIEKKQPVAFWCNPISGHNTLYWYLQNLGQGPELLIRYENEEAVDDSQLPKDRFSAERLKGVDSTLKIQPAELGDSAVYLCASSPHTGELFFGEGSRLTVL.